Following are 5 T cell receptor beta chains from one sample sequenced in a study of T-cell reconstitution after alpha-beta-depleted transplantation in children. Researchers prepared the TCRbeta library using unique molecular identifiers, the study reports. TCRdb used MiXCR to reprocess the PCR reads, holding one entry per CDR3 protein. The repertoire includes over 400,000 distinct CDR3 sequences, roughly 43% of them detected once, and 27% sits in the top ten. The starting material was PBMCs, obtained before TCRalphabeta/CD19-depleted stem cell transplant. The origin of the receptors is a girl aged 2 to 9 with aplastic anemia, due to receive a stem cell transplant.

This clonotype was seen many times. The chain is built from TRBV20-1 and TRBJ2-7, with D unclear. There are 13 residues in the CDR3. The V end was cut by 0 bases, the J end by 4 bases, with 10 bases between. Germline CDR1 reads DFQATT; CDR2 reads SNEGSKA (reference sequence). The CDR3 DNA sequence: TGCAGTGCTAGAGATCTCGCAGGTTACGAGCAGTACTTC. Amino acid sequence: CSARDLAGYEQYF.

This clonotype was observed a handful of times. The chain links TRBV20-1 to TRBJ2-1, with D perhaps TRBD2 (5 bases). V lost 0 bases and J 2 bases, leaving 5 bases between the germline ends. CDR3 length: 13 amino acids. Germline CDR1 is DFQATT and CDR2 is SNEGSKA (reference sequence). The CDR3 DNA reads as TGCAGTGCTAGAGACGGGACCTACAATGAGCAGTTCTTC. Its protein is CSARDGTYNEQFF.

This clonotype was detected a few times. The chain joins TRBV10-1 to TRBJ2-7; D may correspond to TRBD1 or TRBD2 (6 bases each). The CDR3 runs 14 residues. Germline V CDR1 and CDR2: WNHNN, SYGVQD (reference sequence). The germline V and J ends were trimmed by 0 bases and 6 bases, with 12 bases remaining between them. The CDR3 DNA is TGCGCCAGCAGTGAGTCGATAAGGGGGGTCGAGCAGTACTTC. Translation: CASSESIRGVEQYF.

This clonotype has at least ten counts. The V and J genes are TRBV7-7 and TRBJ2-5; D assignment may be TRBD1 or TRBD2 (5 bases each). The V and J ends lost 2 bases and 4 bases respectively, with 14 bases between them. The CDR3 extends over 15 amino acids. Germline lookup yields CDR1 SSHAT and CDR2 FNYEAQ (reference sequence). The CDR3 nucleotides are TGTGCCAGCAGCTTACTAGCTTCAGGGCGAGAGACCCAGTACTTC. Translating it yields CASSLLASGRETQYF.

This chain links TRBV6-5 with TRBJ2-3, with D hard to call. Trimming left V 2 bases short and J 2 bases short, with 8 bases between. Germline V gene data show CDR1 as MNHEY and CDR2 as SVGAGI. This CDR3 spans 14 amino acids. The CDR3: CASSYSALTDTQYF. As DNA, the CDR3 is TGTGCCAGCAGTTACAGCGCCCTCACAGATACGCAGTATTTT.